This is a list of T cell receptor beta chains from one sample in a study of blood T cell repertoires in COVID-19. Sequenced by immunoSEQ multiplex PCR; TCRdb stores in-frame clones only, minus some. The table has roughly 69,000 clones, around 86% seen once. The sample consisted of peripheral blood. Receptors were obtained from a man between 45 and 60 years old with active COVID-19. Both conserved end residues are part of each CDR3. D genes are given only for firm matches. Expanded clones get a size class; other rows say once, few or many, or leave the size out.

size,J,D,V,CDR3,DNA
once,TRBJ1-2,TRBD1,TRBV9,CASSGSLRTGDGYTF,TGTGCCAGCAGCGGGTCCTTACGGACAGGGGATGGCTACACCTTC
NA,TRBJ1-2,TRBD1,TRBV6-5,CASSEGQGAYGYTF,TGTGCCAGCAGCGAGGGACAGGGGGCATATGGCTACACCTTC
once,TRBJ2-2,TRBD1,TRBV5-5,CASSRQGKIGELFF,TGTGCCAGCAGCCGACAGGGGAAGATCGGGGAGCTGTTTTTT
NA,TRBJ2-7,TRBD1,TRBV19,CASSPLGDSYEQYF,TGTGCCAGTAGTCCTCTAGGGGACAGTTACGAGCAGTACTTC
few,TRBJ1-5,TRBD1,TRBV7-9,CASTGDRPSQPQHF,TGTGCCAGCACCGGGGACAGGCCTTCACAGCCCCAGCATTTT
few,TRBJ1-6,NA,TRBV19,CASSISPAASRRSYNSPLHF,TGTGCCAGTAGTATATCTCCGGCCGCCTCTAGACGGTCCTATAATTCACCCCTCCACTTT
once,TRBJ2-2,TRBD1,TRBV9,CASSAERGRIRNTGELFF,TGTGCCAGCAGCGCTGAGAGGGGGCGCATCAGAAACACCGGGGAGCTGTTTTTT
NA,TRBJ2-5,NA,TRBV6-1,CASSENGIEETQYF,TGTGCCAGCAGTGAGAACGGGATCGAGGAGACCCAGTACTTC
NA,TRBJ2-1,TRBD2,TRBV14,CASSPTSGGVNEQFF,TGTGCCAGCAGCCCCACTAGCGGGGGAGTCAATGAGCAGTTCTTC
NA,TRBJ2-3,NA,TRBV30,CAWSPPLRGVGGTQYF,TGTGCCTGGAGTCCACCCCTCCGCGGGGTCGGCGGTACGCAGTATTTT
NA,TRBJ1-1,TRBD1,TRBV7-8,CASSLKGLTGATEAFF,TGTGCCAGCAGCTTAAAGGGGTTGACAGGGGCCACTGAAGCTTTCTTT
NA,TRBJ2-2,TRBD1,TRBV6-4,CASRGQGNTGELFF,TGTGCCAGCAGAGGACAGGGGAACACCGGGGAGCTGTTTTTT
NA,TRBJ1-6,NA,TRBV6-5,CASRSGQINSPLHF,TGTGCCAGCAGGTCGGGACAAATTAATTCACCCCTCCACTTT
NA,TRBJ1-6,NA,TRBV28,CASLESAGATYSPLHF,TGTGCCAGCCTCGAGTCCGCAGGGGCGACATATTCACCCCTCCACTTT
NA,TRBJ2-1,TRBD1,TRBV6-5,CASSYSGQGVYGEQFF,TGTGCCAGCAGTTACTCGGGGCAGGGGGTTTACGGTGAGCAGTTCTTC
NA,TRBJ2-5,NA,TRBV18,CASSPDSGLRETQYF,TGTGCCAGCTCACCAGACAGTGGATTACGGGAGACCCAGTACTTC
NA,TRBJ2-1,NA,TRBV4-3,CASSQEWRYNEQFF,TGCGCCAGCAGCCAAGAATGGCGGTACAATGAGCAGTTCTTC
NA,TRBJ2-2,TRBD2,TRBV30,CAWRAGRNTGELFF,TGTGCCTGGCGAGCGGGGAGGAACACCGGGGAGCTGTTTTTT
once,TRBJ2-5,TRBD2,TRBV5-1,CASSLTPGLAGGFRETQYF,TGCGCCAGCAGCCTCACTCCGGGACTAGCGGGGGGGTTTCGGGAGACCCAGTACTTC
NA,TRBJ1-2,TRBD1,TRBV4-2,CASSPGTGRNYGYTF,TGTGCCAGCAGCCCTGGGACAGGGAGAAACTATGGCTACACCTTC
NA,TRBJ1-1,TRBD1,TRBV4-2,CASSRSPAGQGGTEAFF,TGTGCCAGCAGCCGATCCCCCGCGGGCCAGGGGGGCACTGAAGCTTTCTTT
NA,TRBJ2-3,TRBD2,TRBV28,CASSRSGGGIDTQYF,TGTGCCAGCAGTCGTAGCGGGGGAGGAATAGATACGCAGTATTTT
NA,TRBJ1-4,NA,TRBV6-5,CASSYRTPNEKLFF,TGTGCCAGCAGTTACAGGACACCTAATGAAAAACTGTTTTTT
NA,TRBJ2-4,NA,TRBV18,CASSKAVGENIQYF,TGTGCCAGCTCGAAGGCGGTGGGAGAAAACATTCAGTACTTC
NA,TRBJ2-3,NA,TRBV14,CASSQEVAADTQYF,TGTGCCAGCAGCCAAGAAGTAGCCGCGGATACGCAGTATTTT
NA,TRBJ2-5,NA,TRBV28,CASSPWGTTVGGETQYF,TGTGCCAGCAGTCCCTGGGGTACGACAGTGGGGGGAGAGACCCAGTACTTC
NA,TRBJ2-2,TRBD2,TRBV20-1,CSASLSGGYTGELFF,TGCAGTGCTAGTTTATCGGGGGGATACACCGGGGAGCTGTTTTTT
NA,TRBJ2-6,TRBD1,TRBV5-1,CASSSGQGASGANVLTF,TGCGCCAGCAGCTCTGGACAGGGGGCGAGTGGGGCCAACGTCCTGACTTTC
NA,TRBJ2-1,TRBD1,TRBV7-9,CASSLEPDRVSYNEQFF,TGTGCCAGCAGCTTAGAACCCGACAGGGTCTCCTACAATGAGCAGTTCTTC
NA,TRBJ1-2,TRBD1,TRBV4-2,CASSPTGATANYGYTF,TGTGCCAGCAGCCCGACAGGGGCCACAGCTAACTATGGCTACACCTTC
NA,TRBJ1-2,NA,TRBV19,CASSIPGFYGYTF,TGTGCCAGTAGTATCCCAGGGTTCTATGGCTACACCTTC
NA,TRBJ2-3,TRBD1,TRBV28,CASTDRGPTDTQYF,TGTGCCAGCACTGACAGGGGACCCACAGATACGCAGTATTTT
NA,TRBJ2-7,TRBD1,TRBV12-5,CASGLWTGGVDEQYF,TGTGCTAGTGGCCTTTGGACAGGGGGAGTGGACGAGCAGTACTTC
NA,TRBJ1-4,NA,TRBV4-3,CASSRSVATNEKLFF,TGCGCCAGCAGCCGTTCAGTTGCAACTAATGAAAAACTGTTTTTT